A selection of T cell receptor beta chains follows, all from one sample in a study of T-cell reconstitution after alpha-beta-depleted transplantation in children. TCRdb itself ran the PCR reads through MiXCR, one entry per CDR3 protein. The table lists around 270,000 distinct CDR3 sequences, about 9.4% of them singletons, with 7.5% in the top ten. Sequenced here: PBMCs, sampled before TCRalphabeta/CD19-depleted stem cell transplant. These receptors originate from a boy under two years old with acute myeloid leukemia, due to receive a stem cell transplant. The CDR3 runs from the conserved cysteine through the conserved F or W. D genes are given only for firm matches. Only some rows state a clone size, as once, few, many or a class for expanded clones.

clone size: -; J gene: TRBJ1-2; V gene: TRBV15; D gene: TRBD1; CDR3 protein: CATSHDRGGYGYTF; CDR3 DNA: TGTGCCACCAGCCACGACAGGGGAGGCTATGGCTACACCTTC
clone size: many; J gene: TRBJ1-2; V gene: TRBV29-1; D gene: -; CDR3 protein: CSVGRANYGYTF; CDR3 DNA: TGCAGCGTTGGTCGAGCTAACTATGGCTACACCTTC
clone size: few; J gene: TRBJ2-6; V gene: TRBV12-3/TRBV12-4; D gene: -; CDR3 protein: CASRRQSSGANVLTF; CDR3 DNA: TGTGCCAGCAGGCGACAGTCCTCTGGGGCCAACGTCCTGACTTTC
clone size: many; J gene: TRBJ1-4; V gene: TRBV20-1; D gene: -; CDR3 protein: CSASSGTLNEKLFF; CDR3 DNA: TGCAGTGCTAGCTCCGGGACATTAAATGAAAAACTGTTTTTT
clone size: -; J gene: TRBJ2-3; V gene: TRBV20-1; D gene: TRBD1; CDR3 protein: CSASSGGETDTQYF; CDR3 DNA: TGCAGTGCTAGTTCAGGGGGCGAAACAGATACGCAGTATTTT
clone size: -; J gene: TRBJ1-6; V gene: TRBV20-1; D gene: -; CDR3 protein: CSATPGQSPNSPLHF; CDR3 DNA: TGCAGTGCTACCCCTGGACAGAGTCCGAATTCACCCCTCCACTTT
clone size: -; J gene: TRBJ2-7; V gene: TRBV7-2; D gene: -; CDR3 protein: CASSSPQGYYEQYF; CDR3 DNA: TGTGCCAGCAGCTCCCCCCAGGGCTACTACGAGCAGTACTTC
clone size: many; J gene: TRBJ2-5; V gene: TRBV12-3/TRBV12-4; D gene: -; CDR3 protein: CASSRPGYQETQYF; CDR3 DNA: TGTGCCAGCAGCCGCCCAGGGTACCAAGAGACCCAGTACTTC
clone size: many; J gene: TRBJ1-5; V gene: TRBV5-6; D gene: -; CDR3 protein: CASSVRDWSNQPQHF; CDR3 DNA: TGTGCCAGCAGCGTCCGGGACTGGAGCAATCAGCCCCAGCATTTT
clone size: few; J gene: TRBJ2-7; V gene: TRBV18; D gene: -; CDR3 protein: CASSPRAGGEQYF; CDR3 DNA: TGTGCCAGCTCACCACGGGCCGGGGGCGAGCAGTACTTC
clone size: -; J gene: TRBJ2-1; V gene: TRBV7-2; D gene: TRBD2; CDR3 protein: CASNLGLAGGEQFF; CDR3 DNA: TGTGCCAGCAATTTAGGACTAGCGGGAGGAGAGCAGTTCTTC
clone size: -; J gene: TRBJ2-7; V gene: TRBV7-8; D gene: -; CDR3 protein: CASSLREGRSYEQYF; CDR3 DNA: TGTGCCAGCAGCTTACGCGAGGGAAGGAGCTACGAGCAGTACTTC
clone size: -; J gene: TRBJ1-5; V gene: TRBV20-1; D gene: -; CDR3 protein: CSARVPWGWGNQPQHF; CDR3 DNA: TGCAGTGCTAGAGTTCCCTGGGGATGGGGCAATCAGCCCCAGCATTTT
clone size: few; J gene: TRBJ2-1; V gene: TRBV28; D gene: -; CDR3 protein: CASRQGILWNEQFF; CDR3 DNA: TGTGCCAGCAGACAGGGAATCTTATGGAATGAGCAGTTCTTC
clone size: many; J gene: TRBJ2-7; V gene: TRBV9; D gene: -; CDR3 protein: CASSVAPGDYEQYF; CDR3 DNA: TGTGCCAGCAGCGTAGCTCCCGGTGACTACGAGCAGTACTTC